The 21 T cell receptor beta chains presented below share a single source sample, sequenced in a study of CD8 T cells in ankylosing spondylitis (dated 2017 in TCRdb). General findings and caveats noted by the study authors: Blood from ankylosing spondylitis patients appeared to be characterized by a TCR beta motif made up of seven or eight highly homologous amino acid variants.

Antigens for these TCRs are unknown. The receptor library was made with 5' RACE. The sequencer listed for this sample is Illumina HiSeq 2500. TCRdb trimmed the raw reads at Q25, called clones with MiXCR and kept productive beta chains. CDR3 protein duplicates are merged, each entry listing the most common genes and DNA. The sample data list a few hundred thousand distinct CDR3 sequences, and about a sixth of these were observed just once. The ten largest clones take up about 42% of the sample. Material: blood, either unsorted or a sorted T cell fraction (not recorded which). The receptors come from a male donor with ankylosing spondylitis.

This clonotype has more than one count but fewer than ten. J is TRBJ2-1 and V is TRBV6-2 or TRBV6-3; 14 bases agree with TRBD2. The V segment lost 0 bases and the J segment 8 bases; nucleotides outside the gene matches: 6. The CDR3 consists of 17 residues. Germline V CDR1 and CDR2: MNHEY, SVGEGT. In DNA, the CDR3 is TGTGCCAGCAGTTACTCAGGACTAGCGGGAGGACTTGATGAGCAGTTCTTC. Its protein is CASSYSGLAGGLDEQFF.

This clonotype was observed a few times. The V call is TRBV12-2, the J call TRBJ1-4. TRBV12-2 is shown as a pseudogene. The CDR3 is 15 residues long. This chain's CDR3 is CASRLEVRINEKLFF. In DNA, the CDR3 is TGTGCAAGTCGCTTAGAAGTTCGCATTAATGAAAAACTGTTTTTT.

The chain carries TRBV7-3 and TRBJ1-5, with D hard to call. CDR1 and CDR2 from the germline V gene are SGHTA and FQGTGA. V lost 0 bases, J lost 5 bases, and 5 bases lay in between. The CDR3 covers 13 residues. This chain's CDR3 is CASSLTQHQPQHF. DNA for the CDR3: TGTGCCAGCAGCTTAACGCAGCATCAGCCCCAGCATTTT.

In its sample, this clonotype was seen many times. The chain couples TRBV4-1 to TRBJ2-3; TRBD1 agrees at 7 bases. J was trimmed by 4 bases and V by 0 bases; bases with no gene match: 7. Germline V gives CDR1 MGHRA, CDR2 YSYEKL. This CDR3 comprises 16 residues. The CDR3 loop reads CASSQDVGGRADTQYF. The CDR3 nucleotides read TGCGCCAGCAGCCAAGATGTAGGGGGCAGGGCAGATACGCAGTATTTT.

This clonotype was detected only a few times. As DNA, the CDR3 is TGCGCCAGCAGCCAAACGATCAGTGGACAGGGCTTAGCCTACGAGCAGTACTTC. Translation: CASSQTISGQGLAYEQYF. This chain links TRBV4-1 with TRBJ2-7, with TRBD1 matching over 8 bases. CDR1 and CDR2 (germline): MGHRA, YSYEKL. V lost 2 bases and J lost 2; bases outside the gene matches: 14. The CDR3 runs 18 residues.

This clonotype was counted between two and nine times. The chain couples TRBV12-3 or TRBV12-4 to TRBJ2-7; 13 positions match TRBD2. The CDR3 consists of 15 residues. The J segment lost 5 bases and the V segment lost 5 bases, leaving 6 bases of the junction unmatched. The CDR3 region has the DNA TGTGCCAGCAGTCCCGGGACTAGCGGGGTCAACGAGCAGTACTTC. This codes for CASSPGTSGVNEQYF.

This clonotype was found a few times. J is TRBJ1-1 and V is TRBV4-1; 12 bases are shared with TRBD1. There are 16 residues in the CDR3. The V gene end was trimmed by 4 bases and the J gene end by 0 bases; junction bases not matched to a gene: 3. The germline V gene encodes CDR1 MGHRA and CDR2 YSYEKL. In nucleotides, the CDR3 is TGCGCCAGCAGCCGGGACAGGGGGCTAATGAACACTGAAGCTTTCTTT. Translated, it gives CASSRDRGLMNTEAFF.

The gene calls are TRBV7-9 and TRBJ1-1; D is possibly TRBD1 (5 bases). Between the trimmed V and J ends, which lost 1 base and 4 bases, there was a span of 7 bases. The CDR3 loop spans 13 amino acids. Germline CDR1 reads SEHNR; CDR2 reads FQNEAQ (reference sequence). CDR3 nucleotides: TGTGCCAGCAGCTTAGACAGGCCCACTGAAGCTTTCTTT. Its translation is CASSLDRPTEAFF.

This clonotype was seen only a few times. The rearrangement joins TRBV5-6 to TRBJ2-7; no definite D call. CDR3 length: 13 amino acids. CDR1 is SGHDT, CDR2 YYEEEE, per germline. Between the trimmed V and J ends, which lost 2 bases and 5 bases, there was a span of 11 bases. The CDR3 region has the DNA TGTGCCAGCAGCTTCGGCGGCTTCCACGAGCAGTACTTC. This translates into CASSFGGFHEQYF.

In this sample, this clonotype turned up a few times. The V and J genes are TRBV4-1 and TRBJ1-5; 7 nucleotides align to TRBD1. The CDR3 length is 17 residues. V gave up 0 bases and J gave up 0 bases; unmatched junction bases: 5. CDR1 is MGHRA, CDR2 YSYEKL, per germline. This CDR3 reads CASSQDEGTVSNQPQHF. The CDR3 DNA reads TGCGCCAGCAGCCAAGATGAGGGGACAGTTAGCAATCAGCCCCAGCATTTT.

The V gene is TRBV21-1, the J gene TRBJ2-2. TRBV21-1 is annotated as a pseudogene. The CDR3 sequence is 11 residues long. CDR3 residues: CASSLFVELFF. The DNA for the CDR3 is TGTGCCAGCAGCTTATTCGTGGAGCTGTTTTTT.

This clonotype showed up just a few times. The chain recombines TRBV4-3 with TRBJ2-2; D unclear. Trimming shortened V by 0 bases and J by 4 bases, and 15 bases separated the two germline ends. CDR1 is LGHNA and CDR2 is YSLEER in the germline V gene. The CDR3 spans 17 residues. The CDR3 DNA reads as TGCGCCAGCAGCCAAGAGTGGCAGACCTGGGTCACCGGGGAGCTGTTTTTT. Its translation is CASSQEWQTWVTGELFF.

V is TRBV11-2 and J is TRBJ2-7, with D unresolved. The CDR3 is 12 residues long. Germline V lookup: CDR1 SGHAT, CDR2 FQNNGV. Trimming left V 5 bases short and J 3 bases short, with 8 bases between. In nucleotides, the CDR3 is TGTGCCAGCAGCCGGAGCCTCTACGAGCAGTACTTC. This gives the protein CASSRSLYEQYF.

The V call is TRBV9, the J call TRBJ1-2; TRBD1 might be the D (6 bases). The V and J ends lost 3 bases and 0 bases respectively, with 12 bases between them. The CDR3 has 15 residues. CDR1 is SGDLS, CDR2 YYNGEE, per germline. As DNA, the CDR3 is TGTGCCAGCAGCGGGGGGCGAGGTTCTAACTATGGCTACACCTTC. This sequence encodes CASSGGRGSNYGYTF.

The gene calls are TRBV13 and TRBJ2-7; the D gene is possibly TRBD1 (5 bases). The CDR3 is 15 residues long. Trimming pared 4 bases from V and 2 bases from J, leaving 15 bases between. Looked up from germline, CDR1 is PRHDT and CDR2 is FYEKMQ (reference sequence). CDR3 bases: TGTGCCAGCAGCTCGCGACAGAGCAACCCCTACGAGCAGTACTTC. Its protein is CASSSRQSNPYEQYF.

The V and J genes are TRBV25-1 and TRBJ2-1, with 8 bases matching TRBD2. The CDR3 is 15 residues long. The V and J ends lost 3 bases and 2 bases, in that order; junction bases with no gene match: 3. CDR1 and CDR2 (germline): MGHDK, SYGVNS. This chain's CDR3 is CASSDLAGPYNEQFF. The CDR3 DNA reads TGTGCCAGCAGTGATCTAGCGGGCCCCTACAATGAGCAGTTCTTC.

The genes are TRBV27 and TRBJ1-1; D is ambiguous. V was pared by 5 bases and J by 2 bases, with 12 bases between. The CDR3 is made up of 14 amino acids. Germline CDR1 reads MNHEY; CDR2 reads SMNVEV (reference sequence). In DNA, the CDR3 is TGTGCCAGCAGTCCGATTGACTCCAACACTGAAGCTTTCTTT. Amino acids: CASSPIDSNTEAFF.

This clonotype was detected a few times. CDR3 protein: CASSPLIQQYF. CDR3 in DNA: TGTGCCAGCAGTCCGCTAATTCAGCAGTACTTC. The chain is built from TRBV6-2 or TRBV6-3 and TRBJ2-7; D not resolved. Germline V gene lookup returns CDR1 MNHEY and CDR2 SVGEGT. With 5 bases removed from V and 8 bases from J, the gap between germline ends came to 10 bases. This CDR3 contains 11 residues.

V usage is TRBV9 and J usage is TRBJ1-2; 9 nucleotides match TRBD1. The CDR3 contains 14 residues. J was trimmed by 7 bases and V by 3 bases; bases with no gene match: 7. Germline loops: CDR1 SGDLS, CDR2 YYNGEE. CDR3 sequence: CASSAKQGAGGYTF. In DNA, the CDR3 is TGTGCCAGCAGCGCAAAACAGGGGGCCGGTGGCTACACCTTC.

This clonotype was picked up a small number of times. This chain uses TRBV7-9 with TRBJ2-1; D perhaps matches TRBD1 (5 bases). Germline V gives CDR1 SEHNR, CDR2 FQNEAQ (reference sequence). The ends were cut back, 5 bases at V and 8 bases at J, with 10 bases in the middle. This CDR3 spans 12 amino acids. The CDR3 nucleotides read TGTGCCAGCAGCGAAAGGGGTGATGAGCAGTTCTTC. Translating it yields CASSERGDEQFF.

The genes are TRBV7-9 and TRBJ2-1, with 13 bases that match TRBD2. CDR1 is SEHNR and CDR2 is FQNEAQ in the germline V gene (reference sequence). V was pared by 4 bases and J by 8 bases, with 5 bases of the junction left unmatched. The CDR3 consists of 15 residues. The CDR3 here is CASSWTSGSRYEQFF. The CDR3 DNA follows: TGTGCCAGCAGCTGGACTAGCGGGAGTCGGTATGAGCAGTTCTTC.